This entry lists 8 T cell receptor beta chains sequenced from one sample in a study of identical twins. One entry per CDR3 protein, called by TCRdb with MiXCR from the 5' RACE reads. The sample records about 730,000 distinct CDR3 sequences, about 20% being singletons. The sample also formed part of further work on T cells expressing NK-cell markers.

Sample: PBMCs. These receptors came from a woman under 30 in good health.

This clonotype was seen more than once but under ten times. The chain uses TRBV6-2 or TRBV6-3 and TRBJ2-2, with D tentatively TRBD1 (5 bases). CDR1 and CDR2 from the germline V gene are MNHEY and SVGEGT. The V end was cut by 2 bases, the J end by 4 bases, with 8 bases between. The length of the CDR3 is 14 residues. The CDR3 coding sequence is TGTGCCAGCAGTTACGAAAGGGGCACCGGGGAGCTGTTTTTT. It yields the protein CASSYERGTGELFF.

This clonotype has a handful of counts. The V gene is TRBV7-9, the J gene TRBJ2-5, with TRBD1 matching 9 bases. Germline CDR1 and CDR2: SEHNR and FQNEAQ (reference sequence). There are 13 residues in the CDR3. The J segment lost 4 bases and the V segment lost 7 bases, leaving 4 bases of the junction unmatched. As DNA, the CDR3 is TGTGCCAGCAACAGGGGGCAGGGAGAGACCCAGTACTTC. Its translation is CASNRGQGETQYF.

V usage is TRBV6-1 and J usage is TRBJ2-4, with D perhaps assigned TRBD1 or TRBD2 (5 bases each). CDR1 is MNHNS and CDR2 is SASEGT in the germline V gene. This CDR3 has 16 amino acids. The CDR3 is CGRYGTGTPAGNIQYF. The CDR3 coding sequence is TGTGGTAGATATGGAACCGGGACCCCGGCGGGAAACATTCAGTACTTC.

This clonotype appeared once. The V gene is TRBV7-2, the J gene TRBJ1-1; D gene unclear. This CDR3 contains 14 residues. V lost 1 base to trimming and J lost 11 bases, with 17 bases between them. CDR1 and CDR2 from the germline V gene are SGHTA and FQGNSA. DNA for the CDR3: TGTGCCAGCAGCTTAGATATTGAGGTCAACTCGGCTTTCTTT. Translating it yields CASSLDIEVNSAFF.

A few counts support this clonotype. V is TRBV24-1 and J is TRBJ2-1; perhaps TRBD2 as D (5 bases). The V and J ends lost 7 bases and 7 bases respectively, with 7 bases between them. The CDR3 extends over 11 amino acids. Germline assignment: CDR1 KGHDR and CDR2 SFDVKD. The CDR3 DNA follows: TGTGCCACCAGCTCGGGGAATGAGCAGTTCTTC. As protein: CATSSGNEQFF.

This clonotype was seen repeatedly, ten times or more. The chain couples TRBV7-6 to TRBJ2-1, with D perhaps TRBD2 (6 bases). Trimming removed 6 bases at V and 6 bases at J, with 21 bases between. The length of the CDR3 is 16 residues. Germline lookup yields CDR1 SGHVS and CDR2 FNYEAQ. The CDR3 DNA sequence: TGTGCCAGCAGTCCTATTAGCGGCGGACCAGGCAATGAGCAGTTCTTC. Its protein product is CASSPISGGPGNEQFF.

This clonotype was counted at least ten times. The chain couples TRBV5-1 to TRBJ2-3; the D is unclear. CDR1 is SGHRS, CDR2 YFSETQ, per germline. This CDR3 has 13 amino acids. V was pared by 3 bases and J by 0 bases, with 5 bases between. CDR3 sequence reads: CASSSASTDTQYF. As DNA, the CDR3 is TGCGCCAGCAGCTCGGCCAGCACAGATACGCAGTATTTT.

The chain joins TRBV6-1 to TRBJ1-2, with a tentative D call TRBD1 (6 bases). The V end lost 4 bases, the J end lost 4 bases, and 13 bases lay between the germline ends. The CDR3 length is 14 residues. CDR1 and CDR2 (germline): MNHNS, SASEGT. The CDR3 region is CASSVGGPPYGYTF. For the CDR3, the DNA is TGTGCCAGCAGTGTAGGGGGTCCCCCCTATGGCTACACCTTC.